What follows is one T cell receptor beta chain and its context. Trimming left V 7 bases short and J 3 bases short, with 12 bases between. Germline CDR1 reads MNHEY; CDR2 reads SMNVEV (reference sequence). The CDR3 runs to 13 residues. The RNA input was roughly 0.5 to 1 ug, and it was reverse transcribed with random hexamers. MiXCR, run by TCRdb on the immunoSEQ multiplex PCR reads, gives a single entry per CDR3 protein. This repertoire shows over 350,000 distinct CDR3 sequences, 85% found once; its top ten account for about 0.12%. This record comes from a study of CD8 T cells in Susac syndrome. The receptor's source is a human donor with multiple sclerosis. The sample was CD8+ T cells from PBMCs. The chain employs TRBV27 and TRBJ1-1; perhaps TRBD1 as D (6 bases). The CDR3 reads CASKWTADTEAFF. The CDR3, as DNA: TGTGCCAGCAAGTGGACAGCGGACACTGAAGCTTTCTTT.